This T cell receptor (beta chain) was profiled in a study of CXCR3-negative and CXCR3-positive naive CD8 T cells. Study observations and caveats: Comparison of naive cells showed more hydrophobic TRB CDR3s in CXCR3-positive than in CXCR3-negative naive cells.

About this clonotype itself: What it binds is unknown.

It was by 5' RACE with UMI labels that the TRB cDNA libraries were prepared. Each CDR3 protein gets one entry in TCRdb, which reprocessed the 5' RACE reads and gives no DNA. Listed are 130,000 to 150,000 distinct CDR3 sequences; over 0.25% falls within the top ten. Germline V lookup: CDR1 MGHDK, CDR2 SYGVNS. The CDR3 consists of 14 residues. The sequence was collected from a human donor in good health. Some clones in this sample may be carry-over from other donors' samples. Sequences were obtained from naive CXCR3+ CD8+ T cells from blood. Stated subset: CD45RO-CCR7+CD27+CD95- naive CD8+ T cells expressing CXCR3 (TNR3+). This chain links TRBV25-1 with TRBJ2-3; the TRBD2 assignment by TCRdb is unverifiable without DNA. CDR3: CASSEAGGTDTQYF.